A selection of T cell receptor beta chains follows, all from one sample in a study of cytomegalovirus exposure and HLA in healthy donors. Sequencing was performed with immunoSEQ multiplex PCR; in TCRdb, only in-frame clones are kept and a portion is missing. The repertoire includes roughly 190,000 clones, about 90% of them detected once, and 1% to 1.5% sits in the top ten. The sequencing input was PBMCs. These receptors came from a man aged 30-40 years in good health and CMV-seronegative. Each CDR3 is given without its conserved first and last residue. Fields, in order: V gene, J gene, CDR3 protein.

>TRBV4-3|TRBJ2-3
ASSQDYRGSPDTQY
>TRBV6-6|TRBJ2-2
ASSHSGTPGELF
>TRBV9|TRBJ1-2
ASSVGSGVGGYT
>TRBV6-1|TRBJ1-1
ASSRLGLWVEAF
>TRBV9|TRBJ2-2
ASSVPGTGNTGELF
>TRBV6-1|TRBJ2-2
ASSEEPLRRSSTGELF
>TRBV2|TRBJ2-3
ASSDRTGRY
>TRBV7-2|TRBJ1-2
ASSSGNFQGSSYGYT
>TRBV27|TRBJ1-5
ASSFRQSNQPQH
>TRBV27|TRBJ2-1
ASSSGGIAEQF
>TRBV5-1|TRBJ1-1
ASSFGTANTEAF
>TRBV2|TRBJ2-4
ASSEPPSGGGNIQY
>TRBV18|TRBJ2-4
ASSLRQGALPGAKNSQY
>TRBV7-2|TRBJ2-7
ASSFVGARGEQY
>TRBV12-2|TRBJ1-2
ASRLVRFGGATCYGYT
>TRBV6-4|TRBJ1-6
ASSDAPGRDNSPLH
>TRBV30|TRBJ2-7
AWRGGLAERSYEQY
>TRBV27|TRBJ2-1
ASSLFPNEQF
>TRBV14|TRBJ2-5
ASSQASFQETQY
>TRBV6-1|TRBJ1-5
ASSEKGFQGQPQH
>TRBV2|TRBJ2-7
ASSEMDRESYEQY
>TRBV4-3|TRBJ2-4
ASSPNRVGKNIQY
>TRBV6-6|TRBJ2-2
ASRLDRANTGELF
>TRBV18|TRBJ1-1
ASSRDRMNTEAF
>TRBV4-1|TRBJ2-2
ASSPDYSSTGELF
>TRBV5-6|NA
ASSLDGQGLYEQY
>TRBV6-5|TRBJ1-5
ASSPGQGNQPQH
>TRBV29-1|TRBJ2-2
SAGGSSPNHYRANTGELF
>TRBV2|TRBJ1-1
ASGRGRAF
>TRBV19|TRBJ2-1
ASKGRETYNEQF
>TRBV5-6|TRBJ1-5
ASSFRLYSNQPQH
>TRBV7-9|TRBJ2-2
ASSLAQTVTGELF
>TRBV6-1|TRBJ2-5
ASSGGRPQETQY
>TRBV6-1|TRBJ2-2
ASSERTQNTGELF
>TRBV5-1|TRBJ2-5
ASSPTGLESQETQY
>TRBV6-6|TRBJ2-5
ASSYSNRRAGGY
>TRBV5-1|TRBJ2-1
ASSLGQVSYNEQF
>TRBV2|TRBJ2-2
ASSEGAGNTGELF
>TRBV18|TRBJ2-3
ASSPPGTGWTDTQY
>TRBV6-1|TRBJ2-7
ASSGKGGREPYEQY
>TRBV11-2|TRBJ2-3
ASSRGAGGNTDTQY
>TRBV5-4|TRBJ1-1
ASSPFGGTAEAF